The 18 T cell receptor beta chains given below trace back to one sample, sequenced in a study of CXCR3-negative and CXCR3-positive naive CD8 T cells. Study-wide results and limits: Naive cells with CXCR3 showed TRB CDR3s that were more hydrophobic than those in CXCR3-negative naive cells.

These receptors have no known antigen. 5' RACE that incorporated UMI labels was used to prepare the TRB cDNA libraries. TCRdb re-called the 5' RACE reads; one entry per CDR3 protein, DNA not given. This sample lists more than 80,000 distinct CDR3 sequences; its ten largest clones have 0.3% to 0.45%. Specimen: naive CXCR3+ CD8+ T cells from blood. Subset here: CD45RO-CCR7+CD27+CD95- naive CD8+ T cells expressing CXCR3 (TNR3+). The receptors stem from a human donor in good health. Some clones in this sample may be carry-over from other donors' samples.

This chain links TRBV29-1 with TRBJ2-7; TCRdb returns TRBD1, unconfirmable since there is no DNA. Germline CDR1 SQVTM, CDR2 ANQGSEA. The CDR3 runs to 13 residues. The CDR3 sequence is CSVVQEAGNEQYF.

The chain recombines TRBV3-1 with TRBJ2-7; TCRdb picks TRBD2, but there is no DNA to check that call. Germline values: CDR1 LGHDT, CDR2 YNNKEL (reference sequence). This CDR3 is built from 16 residues. The CDR3 sequence: CASSQDRLAGYYEQYF.

The V call is TRBV30, the J call TRBJ1-1. CDR3 length: 13 amino acids. Germline-derived CDR1 and CDR2 are GTSNPN and SVGIG (reference sequence). The CDR3 is CAWNGQGDTEAFF. The full variable domain, its missing parts supplied by reference TRBV30 and TRBJ1-1, is SQTIHQWPATLVQPVGSPLSLECTVEGTSNPNLYWYRQAAGRGLQLLFYSVGIGQISSEVPQNLSASRPQDRQFILSSKKLLLSDSGFYLCAWNGQGDTEAFFGQGTRLTVV.

The chain uses TRBV25-1 and TRBJ2-3; TCRdb's D gene call, TRBD2, goes unchecked for lack of DNA. The CDR3 has 17 amino acids. Germline V gene sequence: CDR1 MGHDK, CDR2 SYGVNS. The CDR3 loop is CASSEFGPRRGTDTQYF.

The chain has TRBV4-3 and TRBJ2-3; the D call of TRBD2 rests on TCRdb alone, since no DNA is present to check it. Germline V gene sequence: CDR1 LGHNA, CDR2 YSLEER. CDR3 size: 16 residues. CDR3 residues: CASSQEVAGSTDTQYF.

V usage is TRBV7-8 and J usage is TRBJ1-1. CDR1 and CDR2 (germline): SGHVS, FQNEAQ. The CDR3 runs to 14 residues. CDR3 protein: CASEPEGVNTEAFF.

The rearrangement uses TRBV6-5 and TRBJ2-1. CDR1 MNHEY and CDR2 SVGAGI come from the germline V gene. This CDR3 is built from 15 residues. The CDR3 loop reads CASSIDRGYYNEQFF.

This sequence joins TRBV3-1 and TRBJ1-5; TCRdb proposes TRBD1, but this gene call is untestable without DNA. Germline CDR1 is LGHDT and CDR2 is YNNKEL (reference sequence). The length of the CDR3 is 13 residues. The CDR3 loop is CASSRTGDQPQHF.

The genes are TRBV29-1 and TRBJ2-7; TCRdb's D gene call, TRBD1, goes unchecked for lack of DNA. This CDR3 is 12 amino acids long. From germline, CDR1 is SQVTM and CDR2 ANQGSEA. The CDR3 sequence: CSVERQGLEQYF.

This sequence joins TRBV4-2 and TRBJ2-7. From germline, CDR1 is LGHNA and CDR2 YNFKEQ. The CDR3 is made up of 15 amino acids. The chain's CDR3 is CASSQADRGSYEQYF.

The chain employs TRBV7-9 and TRBJ2-5; TCRdb reports TRBD1, a call that lacks DNA to check it against. Germline V gene lookup returns CDR1 SEHNR and CDR2 FQNEAQ (reference sequence). This CDR3 comprises 14 residues. CDR3: CASSQTTGWETQYF.

The chain uses TRBV15 and TRBJ1-5. Germline loops: CDR1 LNHNV, CDR2 YYDKDF (reference sequence). The CDR3 sequence is 12 residues long. CDR3 amino acids: CATSKVNQPQHF.

The chain has TRBV28 and TRBJ2-1; TCRdb proposes TRBD1, but this gene call is untestable without DNA. This CDR3 has 14 amino acids. CDR1 and CDR2 from the germline V gene are MDHEN and SYDVKM. The CDR3 protein is CASSWGISYNEQFF.

The V and J genes are TRBV30 and TRBJ2-3; TCRdb names TRBD1, which stays unverified in the absence of DNA. The CDR3 length is 11 residues. Germline V CDR1 and CDR2: GTSNPN, SVGIG (reference sequence). CDR3 protein: CAWDRADTQYF.

The rearrangement joins TRBV7-3 to TRBJ1-1; the D call from TCRdb, TRBD1, cannot be confirmed without DNA. Per germline, CDR1 SGHTA and CDR2 FQGTGA. The CDR3 contains 13 residues. This CDR3 reads CASSPSGAPEAFF.

This sequence joins TRBV28 and TRBJ2-1; the D gene TCRdb calls, TRBD2, cannot be checked with no DNA. Germline CDR1 and CDR2: MDHEN and SYDVKM. The CDR3 runs 14 residues. The CDR3 sequence: CASSLAGGDNEQFF.

This sequence joins TRBV29-1 and TRBJ1-1; TCRdb names TRBD1, which stays unverified in the absence of DNA. The CDR3 totals 12 residues. In germline, CDR1 is SQVTM, CDR2 ANQGSEA. This CDR3 reads CSADSLNTEAFF.

The rearrangement uses TRBV29-1 and TRBJ2-1; TCRdb's D gene call, TRBD2, goes unchecked for lack of DNA. The CDR3 covers 13 residues. Germline V lookup: CDR1 SQVTM, CDR2 ANQGSEA. The CDR3 protein is CSPRLAGDNEQFF.